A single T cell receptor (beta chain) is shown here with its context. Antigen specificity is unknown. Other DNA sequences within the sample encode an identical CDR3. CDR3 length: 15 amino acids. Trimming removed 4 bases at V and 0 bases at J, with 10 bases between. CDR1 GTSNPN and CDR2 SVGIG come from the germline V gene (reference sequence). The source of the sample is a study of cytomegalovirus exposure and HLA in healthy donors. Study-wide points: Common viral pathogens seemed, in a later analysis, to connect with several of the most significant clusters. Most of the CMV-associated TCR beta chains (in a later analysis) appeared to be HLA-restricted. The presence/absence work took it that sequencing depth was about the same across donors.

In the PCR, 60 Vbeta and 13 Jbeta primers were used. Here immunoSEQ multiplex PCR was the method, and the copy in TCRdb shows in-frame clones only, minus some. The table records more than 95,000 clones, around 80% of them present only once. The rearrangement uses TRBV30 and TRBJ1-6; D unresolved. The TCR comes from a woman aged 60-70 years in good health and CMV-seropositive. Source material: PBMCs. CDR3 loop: CAWMGSSSYNSPLHF. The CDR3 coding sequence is TGTGCCTGGATGGGCAGTAGCTCCTATAATTCACCCCTCCACTTT.